The next 10 T cell receptor beta chains were all read from a single sample in a study of molecular identifiers for immune sequencing clone quantification. TCRdb recomputed calls from the PCR reads with MiXCR, one row per CDR3 protein. This table has over 65,000 distinct CDR3 sequences, roughly 25% appearing once. Sequencing was performed on naive CD8+ T cells from blood, with Jurkat cell RNA spiked in. The subset was: FACS-sorted CD8+CD4-CCR7+CD45RA+ naive T cells. The origin of the receptors is a human donor in good health. Some libraries in this study had Jurkat cell RNA spiked in.

Ten or more counts support this clonotype. This chain links TRBV5-1 with TRBJ2-1, with a tentative D call TRBD2 (5 bases). CDR3 length equals 13 residues. Germline V gene data show CDR1 as SGHRS and CDR2 as YFSETQ. The V end lost 0 bases, the J end lost 6 bases, and 7 bases lay between the germline ends. The CDR3 spells CASSLGLANEQFF. Written as DNA, the CDR3 is TGCGCCAGCAGCTTGGGCCTAGCCAATGAGCAGTTCTTC.

Remarks on this clonotype: A much bigger clone sits one base away, suggesting this may be a read error. The J gene is TRBJ1-1, the V gene TRBV7-3; 8 bases agree with TRBD1. CDR3 length equals 17 residues. V dropped 1 base and J dropped 1; count of bases not matched to a gene: 8. Germline loops: CDR1 SGHTA, CDR2 FQGTGA. In DNA, the CDR3 is TGTGCCAGCAGCTTAATTGGTGGACAGGGAGGGAACACTGAAGCTTTCTTT. It encodes CASSLIGGQGGNTEAFF.

In the case of this clonotype: A much larger clone lies a single base off, so this may be a read error. This chain connects TRBV5-1 to TRBJ2-4; possibly TRBD1 for D (6 bases). This CDR3 contains 16 residues. The V and J ends lost 8 bases and 2 bases respectively, with 20 bases between them. Germline CDR1 is SGHRS and CDR2 is YFSETQ. In DNA form, the CDR3 reads TGCGCCAGTCCTTTCAGGGGAACGGGTTCCAAAAACATTCAGTACTTC. Translating gives CASPFRGTGSKNIQYF.

J is TRBJ2-7 and V is TRBV19; tentative D call: TRBD1 (7 bases). Germline CDR1 reads LNHDA; CDR2 reads SQIVND (reference sequence). V lost 5 bases and J lost 2, with 13 bases in between. CDR3 length: 14 amino acids. The CDR3 loop reads CASSFRGDTYEQYF. The CDR3 DNA is TGTGCCAGTAGTTTCAGGGGGGACACCTACGAGCAGTACTTC.

The chain is built from TRBV7-9 and TRBJ2-7, with TRBD2 as a possible D gene (6 bases). This CDR3 is built from 16 residues. Germline CDR1 and CDR2: SEHNR and FQNEAQ (reference sequence). The ends were cut back, 5 bases at V and 5 bases at J, with 22 bases in the middle. In DNA, the CDR3 is TGTGCCAGCAGCCCGCTCCAGGCGGGAATGGGGAACGAGCAGTACTTC. This translates into CASSPLQAGMGNEQYF.

Note on this clonotype: One base away lies a much larger clone, so this may be a sequencing read error. This chain uses TRBV2 with TRBJ2-6, with D perhaps matching TRBD1 (6 bases). Germline V gives CDR1 SNHLY, CDR2 FYNNEI. The CDR3 runs 18 residues. The CDR3 bases are TGTCCCAGCAGTGAACAGGGACAAGGTAGCATTGGGGCCAACGTCCTGACTTTC. Protein product: CPSSEQGQGSIGANVLTF.

This clonotype came up many times. This chain links TRBV6-5 with TRBJ1-5; 9 bases fit TRBD1. V shed 2 bases and J 7 bases; nucleotides not matched to a gene: 0. There are 13 residues in the CDR3. CDR1 is MNHEY, CDR2 SVGAGI, per germline. CDR3 sequence reads: CASSYGQGQPQHF. CDR3 nucleotide sequence: TGTGCCAGCAGTTACGGACAGGGGCAGCCCCAGCATTTT.

For this clonotype: A read error is possible here, since a much larger clone lies one base away. This chain links TRBV4-1 with TRBJ2-7; D is possibly TRBD1 (6 bases). This CDR3 region has 15 residues. Germline-derived CDR1 and CDR2 are MGHRA and YSYEKL. The chain's CDR3 is CASSQVNRVGYAQYF. The DNA of the CDR3 is TGCGCCAGCAGCCAAGTTAACAGGGTGGGGTACGCGCAGTACTTC.

The sample holds many counts of this clonotype. The chain recombines TRBV4-3 with TRBJ1-1; 10 bases line up with TRBD1. With V trimmed by 4 bases and J by 5 bases, 10 bases remained unmatched. Germline lookup yields CDR1 LGHNA and CDR2 YSLEER. The CDR3 has 16 residues. CDR3 nucleotide sequence: TGCGCCAGCAGCCGAGGCGACAGGGGGCTGAGGACTGAAGCTTTCTTT. Protein sequence: CASSRGDRGLRTEAFF.

This chain links TRBV20-1 with TRBJ2-2; 9 nucleotides align to TRBD1. Germline V CDR1 and CDR2: DFQATT, SNEGSKA (reference sequence). The CDR3 extends over 16 amino acids. J gave up 5 bases and V 2 bases, and 9 bases lay outside the gene matches. This CDR3 reads CSARHPGQGLTGELFF. CDR3 bases: TGCAGTGCTAGACATCCGGGACAGGGTTTGACCGGGGAGCTGTTTTTT.